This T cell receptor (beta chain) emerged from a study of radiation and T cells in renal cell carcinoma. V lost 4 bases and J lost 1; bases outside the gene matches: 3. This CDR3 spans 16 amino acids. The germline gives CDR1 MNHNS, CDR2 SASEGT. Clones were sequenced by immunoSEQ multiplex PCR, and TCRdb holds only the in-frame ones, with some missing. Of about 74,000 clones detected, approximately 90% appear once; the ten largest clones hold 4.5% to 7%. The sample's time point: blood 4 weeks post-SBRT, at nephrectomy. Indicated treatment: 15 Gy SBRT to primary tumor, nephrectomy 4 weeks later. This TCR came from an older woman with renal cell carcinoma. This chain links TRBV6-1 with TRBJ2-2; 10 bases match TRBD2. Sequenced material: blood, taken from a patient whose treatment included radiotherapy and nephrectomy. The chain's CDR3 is CASSALAGVNTGELFF. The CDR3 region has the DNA TGTGCCAGCAGTGCCCTAGCGGGGGTGAACACCGGGGAGCTGTTTTTT.